Detailed here is one TCR beta chain. The CDR3 totals 13 residues. V was trimmed by 3 bases and J by 0 bases, leaving 6 bases between them. CDR1 and CDR2 from the germline V gene are SNHLY and FYNNEI. Measured with immunoSEQ multiplex PCR; TCRdb has only the in-frame clones, and not every one. Of more than 200,000 clones listed, approximately 79% are singletons. This specimen comes from a study of blood T cell repertoires in COVID-19. This sequence originates from a woman aged 40 to 50 with active or convalescent COVID-19. The sample taken for sequencing was peripheral blood. The chain joins TRBV2 to TRBJ2-7; a weak D match, TRBD2 (6 bases). The CDR3 DNA is TGTGCCAGCAGTGACGGGGGCTCCTACGAGCAGTACGTC. Its translation is CASSDGGSYEQYV.